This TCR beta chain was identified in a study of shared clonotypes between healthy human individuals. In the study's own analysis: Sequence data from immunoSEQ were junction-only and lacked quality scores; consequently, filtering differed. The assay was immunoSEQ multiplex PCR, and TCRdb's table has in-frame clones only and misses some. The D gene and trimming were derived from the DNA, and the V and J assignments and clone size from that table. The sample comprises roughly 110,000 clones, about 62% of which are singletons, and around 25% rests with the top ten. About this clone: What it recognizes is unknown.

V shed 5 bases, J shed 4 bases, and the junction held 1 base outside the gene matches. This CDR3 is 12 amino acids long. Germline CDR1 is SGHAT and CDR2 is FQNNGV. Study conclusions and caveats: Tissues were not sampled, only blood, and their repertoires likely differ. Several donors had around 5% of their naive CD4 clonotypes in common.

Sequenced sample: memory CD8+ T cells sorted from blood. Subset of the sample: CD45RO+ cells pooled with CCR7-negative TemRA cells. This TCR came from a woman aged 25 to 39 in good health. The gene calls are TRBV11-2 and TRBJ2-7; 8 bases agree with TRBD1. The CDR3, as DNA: TGTGCCAGCAGCCGACAGGGGTACGAGCAGTACTTC. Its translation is CASSRQGYEQYF.